This entry lists 18 T cell receptor beta chains sequenced from one sample in a study of shared clonotypes between healthy human individuals. Assay: immunoSEQ multiplex PCR; the TCRdb copy retains only in-frame clones and omits some. The table lists approximately 2.5 million clones, under 95% of them singletons. The material sequenced was naive CD4+ T cells from PBMCs. Subset indicated: CD45RA+ positively selected. These receptors were obtained from a man younger than 35 in good health. Some clones in this sample may be carry-over from other donors' samples.

The chain employs TRBV6-5 and TRBJ2-5; TRBD2 is a possible D gene (5 bases). The V end was cut by 0 bases, the J end by 3 bases, with 14 bases between. This CDR3 contains 16 residues. Germline V gene data show CDR1 as MNHEY and CDR2 as SVGAGI. CDR3: CASSYSLSGTKETQYF. DNA for the CDR3: TGTGCCAGCAGTTACTCGTTGTCGGGAACAAAAGAGACCCAGTACTTC.

This clone was seen once. The chain combines TRBV6-1 with TRBJ2-6; TRBD1 is a possible D gene (5 bases). Per germline, CDR1 MNHNS and CDR2 SASEGT. V lost 2 bases and J lost 4, with 12 bases in between. The CDR3 spans 16 residues. The CDR3 DNA reads TGTGCCAGCAGTGAAATTAGGGGCTCGGGGGCCAACGTCCTGACTTTC. This translates into CASSEIRGSGANVLTF.

This clone was recorded only once. The rearrangement links TRBV27 to TRBJ2-5, with 9 bases that match TRBD1. CDR1 and CDR2 (germline): MNHEY, SMNVEV (reference sequence). J gave up 1 base and V 6 bases, and 12 bases lay outside the gene matches. The CDR3 has 17 residues. This CDR3 reads CASRRRDRGEVQETQYF. Here the CDR3 DNA reads TGTGCCAGCAGACGCAGAGACAGGGGGGAGGTCCAAGAGACCCAGTACTTC.

The J gene is TRBJ1-1, the V gene TRBV5-1, with D unresolved. The CDR3 extends over 13 amino acids. Per germline, CDR1 SGHRS and CDR2 YFSETQ. V was shortened by 0 bases and J by 5 bases, with 8 bases between the two germline ends. CDR3 DNA sequence: TGCGCCAGCAGCTTGGAAGGGTTTACTGAAGCTTTCTTT. This encodes CASSLEGFTEAFF. Variable domain in full (rest from reference TRBV5-1 and TRBJ1-1): KAGVTQTPRYLIKTRGQQVTLSCSPISGHRSVSWYQQTPGQGLQFLFEYFSETQRNKGNFPGRFSGRQFSNSRSEMNVSTLELGDSALYLCASSLEGFTEAFFGQGTRLTVV.

The gene calls are TRBV6-1 and TRBJ1-2, with unresolved D. Germline V gene sequence: CDR1 MNHNS, CDR2 SASEGT. V lost 3 bases to trimming and J lost 2 bases, with 13 bases between them. The CDR3 contains 15 residues. This chain's CDR3 is CASSDIFRGNYGYTF. The CDR3 nucleotides are TGTGCCAGCAGTGATATATTCCGAGGGAACTATGGCTACACCTTC.

This chain joins TRBV7-9 and TRBJ2-5, with D possibly being TRBD1 (6 bases). This CDR3 spans 14 amino acids. With 5 bases removed from V and 1 base from J, the gap between germline ends came to 11 bases. CDR1 and CDR2 (germline): SEHNR, FQNEAQ (reference sequence). CDR3 DNA sequence: TGTGCCAGCAGCACCCGACAGGTCCAAGAGACCCAGTACTTC. Translating gives CASSTRQVQETQYF.

The chain employs TRBV15 and TRBJ2-7; perhaps TRBD1 as D (5 bases). The CDR3 covers 16 residues. Germline V lookup: CDR1 LNHNV, CDR2 YYDKDF (reference sequence). V lost 3 bases and J lost 0, with 15 bases in between. This CDR3 reads CATSSFQGMSSYEQYF. The CDR3 DNA follows: TGTGCCACCAGCAGTTTCCAGGGCATGAGCTCCTACGAGCAGTACTTC. The variable domain in full, with the rest retrieved from reference TRBV15 and TRBJ2-7, is DAMVIQNPRYQVTQFGKPVTLSCSQTLNHNVMYWYQQKSSQAPKLLFHYYDKDFNNEADTPDNFQSRRPNTSFCFLDIRSPGLGDTAMYLCATSSFQGMSSYEQYFGPGTRLTVT.

The chain joins TRBV27 to TRBJ2-7; TRBD1 might be the D (5 bases). The CDR3 runs to 15 residues. With 8 bases removed from V and 2 bases from J, the gap between germline ends came to 19 bases. Germline CDR1 is MNHEY and CDR2 is SMNVEV (reference sequence). Written as DNA, the CDR3 is TGTGCCAGCCGTGAGCTTAACAGGCCGACCTACGAGCAGTACTTC. Amino acids: CASRELNRPTYEQYF.

This chain's CDR3 is CASSATGSQGQYF. DNA for the CDR3: TGTGCCAGCAGTGCAACCGGGAGCCAAGGGCAGTACTTC. The chain is built from TRBV6-5 and TRBJ2-7, with a possible D match to TRBD2 (6 bases). CDR3 length equals 13 residues. Germline lookup yields CDR1 MNHEY and CDR2 SVGAGI. Between the trimmed V and J ends, which lost 5 bases and 9 bases, there was a span of 17 bases.

The gene calls are TRBV5-1 and TRBJ1-2, with TRBD1 matching 8 bases. V lost 7 bases and J lost 13; bases outside the gene matches: 15. CDR1 SGHRS and CDR2 YFSETQ come from the germline V gene. This CDR3 region has 13 residues. The CDR3 protein is CASDVGTGLPGTF. The CDR3 DNA follows: TGCGCCAGCGATGTTGGGACAGGACTACCCGGCACCTTC.

V usage is TRBV30 and J usage is TRBJ2-7; tentatively, D is TRBD1 or TRBD2 (5 bases each). The CDR3 sequence is 14 residues long. V lost 4 bases and J 0 bases, leaving 13 bases between the germline ends. Germline CDR1 and CDR2: GTSNPN and SVGIG (reference sequence). The CDR3 DNA reads TGTGCCTGGACCCCCCGGGGCCTCTCCTACGAGCAGTACTTC. It yields the protein CAWTPRGLSYEQYF.

V gene TRBV14 combines with J gene TRBJ1-1; a possible D gene is TRBD1 (6 bases). CDR1 SGHDN and CDR2 FVKESK come from the germline V gene. Trimming cost V 5 bases and J 7 bases, with 14 bases left between them. This CDR3 region has 13 residues. The CDR3 protein is CASSDTRGREAFF. CDR3 nucleotides: TGTGCCAGCAGCGATACTCGGGGGCGTGAAGCTTTCTTT.

This chain uses TRBV18 with TRBJ1-3; D not certain. In germline, CDR1 is KGHSH, CDR2 LQKENI. The V gene lost 3 bases and the J gene lost 0 bases, with 6 bases spanning the gap. This CDR3 has 14 residues. The DNA of the CDR3 is TGTGCCAGCTCACCCGGAATCTCTGGAAACACCATATATTTT. This gives the protein CASSPGISGNTIYF.

CDR3 sequence reads: CASSLFSGGADYEQYF. In DNA, the CDR3 is TGTGCCAGCAGTTTATTTTCAGGGGGCGCCGACTACGAGCAGTACTTC. The chain carries TRBV27 and TRBJ2-7, with 8 positions matching TRBD1. This CDR3 region has 16 residues. The germline V gene encodes CDR1 MNHEY and CDR2 SMNVEV (reference sequence). V shed 1 base and J 3 bases; nucleotides not matched to a gene: 8.

The chain joins TRBV4-2 to TRBJ1-2, with no clear D. With 0 bases removed from V and 4 bases from J, the gap between germline ends came to 18 bases. This CDR3 contains 17 residues. From germline, CDR1 is LGHNA and CDR2 YNFKEQ. Here the CDR3 reads CASSQDISVTPAYGYTF. CDR3 bases: TGTGCCAGCAGCCAAGATATTTCGGTCACTCCCGCCTATGGCTACACCTTC.

The gene calls are TRBV19 and TRBJ1-2; TRBD1 matches 7 bases. The CDR3 has 16 residues. The J segment lost 3 bases and the V segment lost 1 base, leaving 8 bases of the junction unmatched. Looked up from germline, CDR1 is LNHDA and CDR2 is SQIVND (reference sequence). CDR3 in DNA: TGTGCCAGTAGTATAGGAACAGGGGCAGTGGACTATGGCTACACCTTC. As protein: CASSIGTGAVDYGYTF.

The genes are TRBV7-8 and TRBJ2-3; 9 nucleotides align to TRBD2. Per germline, CDR1 SGHVS and CDR2 FQNEAQ. Trimming removed 5 bases from V and 2 bases from J; junction bases left unmatched: 8. The CDR3 runs to 16 residues. The CDR3 is CASSRGTSPYTDTQYF. For the CDR3, the DNA is TGTGCCAGCAGCAGAGGGACTAGCCCTTACACAGATACGCAGTATTTT.

This clone was detected only once. The rearrangement uses TRBV4-1 and TRBJ1-1, with 7 positions matching TRBD1. Germline values: CDR1 MGHRA, CDR2 YSYEKL. The ends lost 4 bases at V and 3 bases at J; junction bases unmatched: 8. CDR3 length: 15 residues. In DNA form, the CDR3 reads TGCGCCAGCAGCCGGCAGTCGACAGGGTACACTGAAGCTTTCTTT. It encodes CASSRQSTGYTEAFF.